This T cell receptor beta chain was observed in a study of cytomegalovirus exposure and HLA in healthy donors. The PCR was carried out with 60 Vbeta primers and 13 Jbeta primers. Sequencing used immunoSEQ multiplex PCR; TCRdb keeps in-frame clones, though not all of them. The data contain fewer than 200,000 clones, roughly 87% of them singletons. This clone was seen a few times. The CDR3 is 15 residues long. The V gene's germline CDR1 is SGDLS and CDR2 YYNGEE. V lost 6 bases and J lost 8; bases outside the gene matches: 11. The chain employs TRBV9 and TRBJ2-3, with 11 bases identical to TRBD2. The sequence derives from a girl less than two years old in good health and CMV-seronegative. Source material: PBMCs. This CDR3 reads CASTAELAGEATQYF. The CDR3 DNA reads as TGTGCCAGCACCGCCGAACTAGCGGGAGAAGCTACGCAGTATTTT.